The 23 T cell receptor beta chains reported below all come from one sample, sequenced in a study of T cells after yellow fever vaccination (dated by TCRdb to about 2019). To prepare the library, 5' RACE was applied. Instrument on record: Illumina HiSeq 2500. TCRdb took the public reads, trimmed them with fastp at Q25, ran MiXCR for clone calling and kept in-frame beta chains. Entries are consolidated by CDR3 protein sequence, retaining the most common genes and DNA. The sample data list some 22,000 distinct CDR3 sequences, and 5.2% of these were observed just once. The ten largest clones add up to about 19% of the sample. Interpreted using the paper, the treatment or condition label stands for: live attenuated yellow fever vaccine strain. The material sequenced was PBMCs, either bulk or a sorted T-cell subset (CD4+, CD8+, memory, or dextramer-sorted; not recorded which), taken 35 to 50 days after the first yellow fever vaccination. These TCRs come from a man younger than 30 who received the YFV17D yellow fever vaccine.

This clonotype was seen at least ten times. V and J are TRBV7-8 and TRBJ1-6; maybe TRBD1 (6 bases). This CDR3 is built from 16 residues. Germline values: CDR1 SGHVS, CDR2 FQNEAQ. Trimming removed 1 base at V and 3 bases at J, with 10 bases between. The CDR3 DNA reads TGTGCCAGCAGCTTAGTCCGGACAGTCTATAATTCACCCCTCCACTTT. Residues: CASSLVRTVYNSPLHF. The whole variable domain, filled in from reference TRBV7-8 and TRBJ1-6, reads GAGVSQSPRYKVAKRGQDVALRCDPISGHVSLFWYQQALGQGPEFLTYFQNEAQLDKSGLPSDRFFAERPEGSVSTLKIQRTQQEDSAVYLCASSLVRTVYNSPLHFGNGTRLTVT.

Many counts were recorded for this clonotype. As DNA, the CDR3 is TGTGCCAGCAGTCACAGGGGATCCTACGAGCAGTACGTC. The encoded protein is CASSHRGSYEQYV. The genes are TRBV3-1 and TRBJ2-7; TRBD1 aligns across 7 bases. Germline loops: CDR1 LGHDT, CDR2 YNNKEL (reference sequence). The CDR3 covers 13 residues. J lost 1 base, V lost 6 bases, and 3 bases had no gene match.

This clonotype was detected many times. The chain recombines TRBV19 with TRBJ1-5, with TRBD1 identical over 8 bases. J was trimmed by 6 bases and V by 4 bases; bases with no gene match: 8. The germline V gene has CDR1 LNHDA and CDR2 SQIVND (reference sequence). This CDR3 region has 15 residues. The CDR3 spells CASSTDRGWSQPQHF. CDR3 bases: TGTGCCAGTAGTACTGACAGGGGTTGGAGTCAGCCCCAGCATTTT.

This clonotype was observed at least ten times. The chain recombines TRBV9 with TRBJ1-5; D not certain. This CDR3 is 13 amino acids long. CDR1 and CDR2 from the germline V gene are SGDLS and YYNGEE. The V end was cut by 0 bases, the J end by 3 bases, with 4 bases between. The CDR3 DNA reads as TGTGCCAGCAGCGTAGGTCACAATCAGCCCCAGCATTTT. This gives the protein CASSVGHNQPQHF.

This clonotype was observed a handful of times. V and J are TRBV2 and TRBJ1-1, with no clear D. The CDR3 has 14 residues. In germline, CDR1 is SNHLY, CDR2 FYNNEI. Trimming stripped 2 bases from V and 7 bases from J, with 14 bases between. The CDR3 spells CASSEFVPLLEAFF. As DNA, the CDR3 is TGTGCCAGCAGTGAATTCGTACCCTTGCTTGAAGCTTTCTTT.

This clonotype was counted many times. The CDR3 DNA reads as TGTGCCAGCAGCCCGACAGGGACCTACGAGCAGTACTTC. It translates to CASSPTGTYEQYF. The chain joins TRBV11-1 to TRBJ2-7; TRBD1 agrees at 7 bases. CDR1 and CDR2 (germline): SGHAT, FQDESV (reference sequence). This CDR3 comprises 13 residues. V gave up 5 bases and J gave up 2 bases; unmatched junction bases: 3.

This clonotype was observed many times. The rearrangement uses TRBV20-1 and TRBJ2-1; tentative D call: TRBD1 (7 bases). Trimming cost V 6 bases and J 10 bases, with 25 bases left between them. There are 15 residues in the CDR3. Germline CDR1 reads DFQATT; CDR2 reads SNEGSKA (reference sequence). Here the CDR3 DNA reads TGCAGTGCACGACAGGGATCCTCGATGGAGGGGGAGCAGTTCTTC. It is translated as CSARQGSSMEGEQFF.

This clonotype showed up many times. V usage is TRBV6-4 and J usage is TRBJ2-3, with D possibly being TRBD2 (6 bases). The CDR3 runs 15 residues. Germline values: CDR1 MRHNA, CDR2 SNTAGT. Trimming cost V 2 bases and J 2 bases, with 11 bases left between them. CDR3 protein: CASSDGERVTDTQYF. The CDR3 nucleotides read TGTGCCAGCAGTGACGGGGAGCGGGTCACAGATACGCAGTATTTT.

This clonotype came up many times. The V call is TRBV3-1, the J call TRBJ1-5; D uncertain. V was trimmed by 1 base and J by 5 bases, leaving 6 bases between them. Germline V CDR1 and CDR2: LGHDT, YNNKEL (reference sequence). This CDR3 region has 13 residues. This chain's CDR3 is CASSQGNYQPQHF. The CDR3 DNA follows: TGTGCCAGCAGCCAAGGTAATTATCAGCCCCAGCATTTT.

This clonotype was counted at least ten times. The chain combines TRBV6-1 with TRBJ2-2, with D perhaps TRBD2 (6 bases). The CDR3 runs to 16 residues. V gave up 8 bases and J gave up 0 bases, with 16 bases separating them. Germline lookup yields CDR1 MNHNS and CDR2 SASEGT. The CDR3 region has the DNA TGTGCCAGCTCTGCGGGGCTTACCGCGAACACCGGGGAGCTGTTTTTT. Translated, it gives CASSAGLTANTGELFF.

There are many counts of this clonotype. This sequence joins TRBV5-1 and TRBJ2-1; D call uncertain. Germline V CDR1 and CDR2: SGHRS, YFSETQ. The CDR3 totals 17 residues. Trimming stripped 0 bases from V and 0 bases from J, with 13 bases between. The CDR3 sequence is CASSLAQFLPSYNEQFF. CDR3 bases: TGCGCCAGCAGCTTGGCTCAGTTCCTTCCCTCCTACAATGAGCAGTTCTTC.

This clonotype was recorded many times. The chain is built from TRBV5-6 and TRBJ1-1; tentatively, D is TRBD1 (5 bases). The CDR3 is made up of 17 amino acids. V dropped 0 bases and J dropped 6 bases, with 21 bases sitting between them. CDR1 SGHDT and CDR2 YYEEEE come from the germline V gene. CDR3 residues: CASSLVGRERGNPEAFF. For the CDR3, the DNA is TGTGCCAGCAGCTTGGTCGGCAGGGAAAGGGGAAACCCTGAAGCTTTCTTT.

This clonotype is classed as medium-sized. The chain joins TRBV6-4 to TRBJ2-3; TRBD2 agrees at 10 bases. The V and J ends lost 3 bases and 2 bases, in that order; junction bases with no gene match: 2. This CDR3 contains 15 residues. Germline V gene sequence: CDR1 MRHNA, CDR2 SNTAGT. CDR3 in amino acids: CASSESGGATDTQYF. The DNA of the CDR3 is TGTGCCAGCAGTGAAAGCGGGGGGGCCACAGATACGCAGTATTTT.

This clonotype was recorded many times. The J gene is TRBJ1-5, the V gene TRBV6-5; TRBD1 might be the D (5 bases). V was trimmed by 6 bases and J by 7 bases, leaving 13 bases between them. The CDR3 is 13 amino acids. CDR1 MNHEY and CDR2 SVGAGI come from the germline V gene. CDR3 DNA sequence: TGTGCCAGCAGGCAGGGTATCTCCCAGCCCCAGCATTTT. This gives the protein CASRQGISQPQHF.

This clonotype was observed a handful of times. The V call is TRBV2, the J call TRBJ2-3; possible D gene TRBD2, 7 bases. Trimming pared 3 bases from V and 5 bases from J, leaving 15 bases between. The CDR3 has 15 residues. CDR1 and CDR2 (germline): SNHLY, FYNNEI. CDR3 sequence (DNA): TGTGCCAGCAGTGAGAACGGGGGGCCGGGAGATACGCAGTATTTT. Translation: CASSENGGPGDTQYF.

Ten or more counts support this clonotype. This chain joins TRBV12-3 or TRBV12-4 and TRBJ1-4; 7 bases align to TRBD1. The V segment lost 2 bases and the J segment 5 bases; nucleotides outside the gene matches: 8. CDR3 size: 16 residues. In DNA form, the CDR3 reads TGTGCCAGCAGTTTAAGCTCAGGGGGAGGGAATGAAAAACTGTTTTTT. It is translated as CASSLSSGGGNEKLFF.

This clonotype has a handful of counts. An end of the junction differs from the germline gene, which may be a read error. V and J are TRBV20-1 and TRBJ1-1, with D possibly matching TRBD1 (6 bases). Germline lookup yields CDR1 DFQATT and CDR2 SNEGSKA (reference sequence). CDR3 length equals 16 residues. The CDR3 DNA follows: TGCTGTGCTCTGATCCCCAGGAGGGGGAAGAACACTGAAGCTTTCTTT. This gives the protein CCALIPRRGKNTEAFF.

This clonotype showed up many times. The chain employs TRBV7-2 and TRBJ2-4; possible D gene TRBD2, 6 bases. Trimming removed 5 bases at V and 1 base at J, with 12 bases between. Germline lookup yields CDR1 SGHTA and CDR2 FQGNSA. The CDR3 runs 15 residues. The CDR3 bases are TGTGCCAGCAGCGTCAGCGGAGGGGCCAAAAACATTCAGTACTTC. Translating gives CASSVSGGAKNIQYF.

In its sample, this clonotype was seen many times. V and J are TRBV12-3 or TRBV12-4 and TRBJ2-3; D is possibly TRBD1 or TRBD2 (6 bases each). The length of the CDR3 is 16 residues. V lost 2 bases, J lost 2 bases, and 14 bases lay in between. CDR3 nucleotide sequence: TGTGCCAGCAGTTTAAGGTGGGGGGCCCTCACAGATACGCAGTATTTT. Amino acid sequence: CASSLRWGALTDTQYF.

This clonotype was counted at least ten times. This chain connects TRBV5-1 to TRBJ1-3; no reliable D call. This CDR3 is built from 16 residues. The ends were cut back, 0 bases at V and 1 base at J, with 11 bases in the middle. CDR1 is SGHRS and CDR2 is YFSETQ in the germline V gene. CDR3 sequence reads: CASSLAGRISGNTIYF. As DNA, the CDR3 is TGCGCCAGCAGCTTGGCCGGTAGGATTTCTGGAAACACCATATATTTT. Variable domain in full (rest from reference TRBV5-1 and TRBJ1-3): KAGVTQTPRYLIKTRGQQVTLSCSPISGHRSVSWYQQTPGQGLQFLFEYFSETQRNKGNFPGRFSGRQFSNSRSEMNVSTLELGDSALYLCASSLAGRISGNTIYFGEGSWLTVV.

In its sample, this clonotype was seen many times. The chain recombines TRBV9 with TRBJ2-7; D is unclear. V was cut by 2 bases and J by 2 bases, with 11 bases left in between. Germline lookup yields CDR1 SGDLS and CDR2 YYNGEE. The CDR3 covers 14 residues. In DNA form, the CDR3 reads TGTGCCAGCAGCGTTGGGGTAGGGCCCTACGAGCAGTACGTC. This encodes CASSVGVGPYEQYV.

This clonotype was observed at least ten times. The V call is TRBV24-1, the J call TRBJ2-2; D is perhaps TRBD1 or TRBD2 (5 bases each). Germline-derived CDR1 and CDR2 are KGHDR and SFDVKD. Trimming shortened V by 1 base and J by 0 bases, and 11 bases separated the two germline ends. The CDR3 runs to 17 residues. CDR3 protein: CATSDLGTSSNTGELFF. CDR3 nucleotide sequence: TGTGCCACCAGTGATTTAGGGACCTCCTCGAACACCGGGGAGCTGTTTTTT.

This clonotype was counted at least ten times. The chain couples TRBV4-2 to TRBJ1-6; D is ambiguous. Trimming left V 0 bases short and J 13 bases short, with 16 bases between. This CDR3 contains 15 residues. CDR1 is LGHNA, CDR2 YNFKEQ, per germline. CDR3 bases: TGTGCCAGCAGCCAAGATCCCGGTCCGGAGGAGCCCCTCCACTTT. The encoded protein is CASSQDPGPEEPLHF.